This is a list of T cell receptor beta chains from one sample in a study of early T cells in non-severe SARS-CoV-2 infection. TCRdb called the 5' RACE reads again in MiXCR, with one record for every CDR3 protein. The table shows 45,000 to 65,000 distinct CDR3 sequences, with about 9.3% occurring only once. Sequencing used whole blood. These receptors were taken from an adult who was a healthcare worker with PCR-confirmed SARS-CoV-2 infection or an uninfected control (not recorded which). Both conserved end residues are part of each CDR3. A D gene is named only where the DNA matches it firmly. Clone size is shown for a subset of rows, as once, few, many or a class of expanded clone.

.	many	TRBV29-1	TRBJ1-2	CSVGETYGYTF	TGCAGCGTTGGGGAAACCTATGGCTACACCTTC
.	many	TRBV24-1	TRBJ2-6	CATSDDGANVLTF	TGTGCCACCAGTGATGATGGGGCCAACGTCCTGACTTTC
.	many	TRBV20-1	TRBJ2-3	CSALMALLLTDTQYF	TGCAGTGCCCTTATGGCGCTACTCCTCACAGATACGCAGTATTTT
.	many	TRBV7-2	TRBJ1-2	CASSLLAPGPGHFYGYTF	TGTGCCAGCAGCTTATTAGCCCCCGGACCGGGACACTTCTATGGCTACACCTTC
.	many	TRBV25-1	TRBJ1-2	CASSEWQAGGDYGYTF	TGTGCCAGCAGTGAATGGCAGGCGGGGGGCGACTATGGCTACACCTTC
TRBD2	.	TRBV24-1	TRBJ2-2	CATQPGNLAGANTGELFF	TGTGCCACCCAGCCGGGTAATCTTGCGGGGGCGAACACCGGGGAGCTGTTTTTT
TRBD1	many	TRBV12-3/TRBV12-4	TRBJ1-5	CASSWGTGANQPQHF	TGTGCCAGCAGTTGGGGGACAGGGGCTAATCAGCCCCAGCATTTT
.	many	TRBV18	TRBJ1-5	CASSGAGVGNQPQHF	TGTGCCAGCTCGGGGGCAGGGGTAGGGAATCAGCCCCAGCATTTT
.	few	TRBV20-1	TRBJ2-7	CSARSDSYEQYF	TGCAGTGCTAGATCGGACAGCTACGAGCAGTACTTC
TRBD2	few	TRBV11-2	TRBJ2-1	CASSLGSLAGANEQFF	TGTGCCAGCAGCTTAGGGTCACTAGCGGGGGCCAATGAGCAGTTCTTC
.	many	TRBV7-2	TRBJ2-1	CASSYGQTNNEQFF	TGTGCCAGCAGCTACGGACAGACCAACAATGAGCAGTTCTTC